Each of the 13 T cell receptor beta chains below was sequenced from the same sample in a study of human T cells and chemical hapten exposure (dated by TCRdb to about 2021). The time point label here, explained by the study, means: pre-sensitization, week 0. Read against the paper, the sample's treatment or condition label means: therapeutic diphenylcyclopropenone sensitization with weekly scalp DPC. The library was made by RACE. Instrument on record: NextSeq 500. The public sequencing data were trimmed at Q25 with fastp and processed into clonotypes with MiXCR by TCRdb, which kept only in-frame beta chains. Rows merge per CDR3 protein into single entries with the most common DNA and genes. The table for this sample lists 250,000 or so distinct CDR3 sequences; 7.5% to 10% of them were counted only once. Of the sample, approximately 2.2% is held by the ten largest clones. The sample was whole blood, taken in connection with sensitization to the hapten diphenylcyclopropenone (DPC). All receptors derive from a woman in her thirties or forties with alopecia areata. Some clones in this sample may be carry-over from other donors' samples.

This clonotype was observed a handful of times. The chain uses TRBV7-2 and TRBJ2-3; D unresolved. The CDR3 is made up of 15 amino acids. Between the trimmed V and J ends, which lost 5 bases and 0 bases, there was a span of 12 bases. From germline, CDR1 is SGHTA and CDR2 FQGNSA. The CDR3 spells CASSPEVISTDTQYF. The DNA of the CDR3 is TGTGCCAGCAGCCCCGAGGTTATTAGCACAGATACGCAGTATTTT.

This clonotype was observed many times. The chain couples TRBV12-3 or TRBV12-4 to TRBJ2-5; D unresolved. Trimming took 5 bases from V and 3 from J, leaving 4 bases between them. The CDR3 runs 11 residues. In DNA form, the CDR3 reads TGTGCCAGCAGTCACAAAGAGACCCAGTACTTC. Its protein is CASSHKETQYF.

This clonotype was counted a few times. The rearrangement uses TRBV28 and TRBJ2-7, with 13 bases aligning to TRBD2. CDR1 and CDR2 from the germline V gene are MDHEN and SYDVKM. The CDR3 length is 15 residues. V lost 2 bases and J lost 5; bases outside the gene matches: 3. CDR3 DNA sequence: TGTGCCAGCAGTTTACCCGGACTAGCGGGAGACGAGCAGTACTTC. Translation gives CASSLPGLAGDEQYF.

In this sample, this clonotype turned up many times. The rearrangement uses TRBV29-1 and TRBJ2-2, with D tentatively TRBD2 (6 bases). Trimming stripped 6 bases from V and 1 base from J, with 15 bases between. Germline CDR1 and CDR2: SQVTM and ANQGSEA. This CDR3 contains 15 residues. CDR3 coding DNA: TGCAGCGTCGTTAGCGGAGAAAAGAACACCGGGGAGCTGTTTTTT. Amino acid sequence: CSVVSGEKNTGELFF.

J is TRBJ2-6 and V is TRBV7-2; the D gene is possibly TRBD1 (6 bases). The CDR3 has 16 amino acids. In germline, CDR1 is SGHTA, CDR2 FQGNSA. Trimming took off 6 bases at V and 0 bases at J, with 12 bases between the two ends. CDR3 sequence: CASRRTVNSGANVLTF. CDR3 in DNA: TGTGCCAGCAGACGGACAGTTAACTCTGGGGCCAACGTCCTGACTTTC.

The sample holds many counts of this clonotype. The V gene is TRBV28, the J gene TRBJ2-3, with 11 bases lining up with TRBD2. The ends lost 8 bases at V and 2 bases at J; junction bases unmatched: 3. CDR3 length: 14 residues. Germline values: CDR1 MDHEN, CDR2 SYDVKM. CDR3 loop: CASGTSGHTDTQYF. CDR3 DNA: TGTGCCAGCGGGACTAGCGGACACACAGATACGCAGTATTTT.

The chain recombines TRBV29-1 with TRBJ2-3; 9 nucleotides match TRBD2. Germline V gives CDR1 SQVTM, CDR2 ANQGSEA. V gave up 4 bases and J gave up 4 bases; unmatched junction bases: 9. This CDR3 region has 15 residues. In DNA form, the CDR3 reads TGCAGCGTTGGAGGTAGCGGGAGCGGCGCAGATACGCAGTATTTT. Amino acids: CSVGGSGSGADTQYF.

V usage is TRBV28 and J usage is TRBJ2-7; perhaps TRBD1 as D (6 bases). V was cut by 6 bases and J by 2 bases, with 17 bases left in between. The CDR3 covers 15 residues. CDR1 is MDHEN, CDR2 SYDVKM, per germline. As DNA, the CDR3 is TGTGCCAGCAGCTCTCCGGGACACCCGACCTACGAGCAGTACTTC. Translated: CASSSPGHPTYEQYF.

This clonotype was seen ten or more times. V is TRBV11-2 and J is TRBJ2-1; D uncertain. V gave up 0 bases and J gave up 8 bases, with 8 bases separating them. There are 13 residues in the CDR3. The germline V gene has CDR1 SGHAT and CDR2 FQNNGV. The CDR3 loop reads CASSLDMGDEQFF. The CDR3 nucleotides are TGTGCCAGCAGCTTAGATATGGGTGATGAGCAGTTCTTC.

This rearrangement joins TRBV6-5 to TRBJ2-5; 14 bases line up with TRBD2. The CDR3 contains 15 residues. Germline V CDR1 and CDR2: MNHEY, SVGAGI. Trimming took 6 bases from V and 4 from J; bases not matched to a gene: 4. The CDR3 DNA is TGTGCCAGCAGGAAGGGACTAGCGGGGGCAGAGACCCAGTACTTC. Protein: CASRKGLAGAETQYF.

This clonotype was counted a few times. This rearrangement joins TRBV6-2 or TRBV6-3 to TRBJ2-7; TRBD1 is a possible D gene (6 bases). The CDR3 spans 14 residues. V was cut by 1 base and J by 6 bases, with 13 bases left in between. Germline assignment: CDR1 MNHEY and CDR2 SVGEGT. DNA for the CDR3: TGTGCCAGCAGTTACTTCGGCAGGGGACGCGAGCAGTACTTC. Protein sequence: CASSYFGRGREQYF.

This clonotype was detected only a few times. This chain joins TRBV12-3 or TRBV12-4 and TRBJ1-4; D call uncertain. The CDR3 consists of 13 residues. Trimming left V 8 bases short and J 3 bases short, with 10 bases between. The chain's CDR3 is CASGIYPNEKLFF. For the CDR3, the DNA is TGTGCCAGCGGCATTTACCCTAATGAAAAACTGTTTTTT.

The chain carries TRBV28 and TRBJ2-1, with D tentatively TRBD1 or TRBD2 (5 bases each). Germline V gene data show CDR1 as MDHEN and CDR2 as SYDVKM. The CDR3 runs 16 residues. Trimming stripped 10 bases from V and 6 bases from J, with 25 bases between. CDR3 sequence reads: CATHILVGQGGNEQFF. CDR3 coding DNA: TGTGCCACCCATATCCTCGTGGGGCAAGGAGGCAATGAGCAGTTCTTC.